One and the same sample provided the 24 T cell receptor beta chains below, sequenced in a study of cytotoxic CD8 clonotypes in ibrutinib-treated CLL. TCRdb's table, derived via immunoSEQ multiplex PCR, lists solely in-frame clones and lacks some. This sample has about 130,000 clones, with 79% found just once. Specimen: PBMCs, collected after 12 months of ibrutinib treatment. The receptors were sampled from a human donor with chronic lymphocytic leukemia.

The chain joins TRBV2 to TRBJ1-3; D remains ambiguous. Trimming cost V 4 bases and J 0 bases, with 7 bases left between them. The CDR3 is 14 amino acids. Looked up from germline, CDR1 is SNHLY and CDR2 is FYNNEI. CDR3 sequence (DNA): TGTGCCAGCAGTGGGACCAACTCTGGAAACACCATATATTTT. This gives the protein CASSGTNSGNTIYF.

This chain uses TRBV7-6 with TRBJ2-1; 9 nucleotides match TRBD2. The germline V gene has CDR1 SGHVS and CDR2 FNYEAQ. V shed 5 bases and J 1 base; nucleotides not matched to a gene: 6. The CDR3 is 16 amino acids. This chain's CDR3 is CASSPESGRSYNEQFF. Written as DNA, the CDR3 is TGTGCCAGCAGCCCAGAGAGCGGGAGGTCCTACAATGAGCAGTTCTTC.

The chain uses TRBV5-8 and TRBJ2-3, with 7 bases fitting TRBD2. The CDR3 loop spans 16 amino acids. Unmatched junction bases numbered 15, after V lost 7 bases and J lost 4 bases. The germline V gene encodes CDR1 SGHTS and CDR2 YDEGEE. The CDR3 sequence is CASGGLAGVGPDTQYF. In nucleotides, the CDR3 is TGTGCCAGCGGAGGCTTGGCGGGAGTGGGCCCAGATACGCAGTATTTT.

V and J are TRBV11-2 and TRBJ2-2; possibly TRBD2 for D (5 bases). The germline gives CDR1 SGHAT, CDR2 FQNNGV. Deletions cut 1 base from V and 4 bases from J, with 16 bases between. The CDR3 is 17 amino acids. CDR3 sequence: CASSLGFEGSSTGELFF. The CDR3 coding sequence is TGTGCCAGCAGCTTAGGATTTGAGGGCAGCTCCACCGGGGAGCTGTTTTTT.

The chain links TRBV5-1 to TRBJ2-3; 8 nucleotides match TRBD2. This CDR3 region has 15 residues. The ends lost 0 bases at V and 6 bases at J; junction bases unmatched: 6. CDR1 and CDR2 (germline): SGHRS, YFSETQ. The CDR3 here is CASSLGTLAGDTQYF. CDR3 bases: TGCGCCAGCAGCTTGGGTACCCTAGCGGGCGATACGCAGTATTTT.

This CDR3 reads CRGTNPYEQYF. The CDR3 bases are TGCAGAGGGACTAACCCCTACGAGCAGTACTTC. This chain links TRBV20-1 with TRBJ2-7, with TRBD2 identical over 7 bases. From germline, CDR1 is DFQATT and CDR2 SNEGSKA (reference sequence). The CDR3 consists of 11 residues.

The V and J genes are TRBV7-9 and TRBJ2-7, with 13 bases lining up with TRBD2. This CDR3 region has 16 residues. The germline V gene encodes CDR1 SEHNR and CDR2 FQNEAQ (reference sequence). The V and J ends lost 3 bases and 3 bases, in that order; junction bases with no gene match: 5. This CDR3 reads CASSFGGTSGNYEQYF. The CDR3 nucleotides read TGTGCCAGCAGCTTCGGCGGGACTAGCGGGAACTACGAGCAGTACTTC.

The DNA for the CDR3 is TGTGCCAGCACCCTAGGGAGGGCTGAAGCTTTCTTT. This encodes CASTLGRAEAFF. The chain joins TRBV7-9 to TRBJ1-1; D is unclear. This CDR3 has 12 residues. The V end was cut by 7 bases, the J end by 6 bases, with 12 bases between. Germline V gene sequence: CDR1 SEHNR, CDR2 FQNEAQ (reference sequence).

V and J are TRBV6-1 and TRBJ2-1; 8 positions match TRBD2. Germline V CDR1 and CDR2: MNHNS, SASEGT. CDR3 length: 15 residues. The V gene end was trimmed by 1 base and the J gene end by 4 bases; junction bases not matched to a gene: 3. In DNA form, the CDR3 reads TGTGCCAGCAGTGAAGTCCCGGGAGGGTACAATGAGCAGTTCTTC. Translation: CASSEVPGGYNEQFF.

The chain carries TRBV6-6 and TRBJ2-7; no reliable D call. V lost 1 base, J lost 1 base, and 5 bases lay in between. This CDR3 is built from 13 residues. Germline V gene data show CDR1 as MNHNY and CDR2 as SVGAGI (reference sequence). CDR3 sequence: CASSYYGSYEQYF. CDR3 DNA: TGTGCCAGCAGTTACTACGGATCCTACGAGCAGTACTTC.

The chain links TRBV18 to TRBJ2-3, with 8 bases identical to TRBD1. The germline V gene encodes CDR1 KGHSH and CDR2 LQKENI. CDR3 length: 16 residues. J lost 3 bases, V lost 3 bases, and 8 bases had no gene match. The CDR3 bases are TGTGCCAGCTCACCGATAACGGGACAGGCGACAGATACGCAGTATTTT. Residues: CASSPITGQATDTQYF. The variable domain in full, with the rest retrieved from reference TRBV18 and TRBJ2-3, is NAGVMQNPRHLVRRRGQEARLRCSPMKGHSHVYWYRQLPEEGLKFMVYLQKENIIDESGMPKERFSAEFPKEGPSILRIQQVVRGDSAAYFCASSPITGQATDTQYFGPGTRLTVL.

The chain recombines TRBV18 with TRBJ1-5; maybe TRBD1 (6 bases). This CDR3 is built from 14 residues. V was clipped by 3 bases and J by 6 bases, with 12 bases between them. CDR1 is KGHSH and CDR2 is LQKENI in the germline V gene. The CDR3 here is CASSPDRFSQPQHF. The CDR3 bases are TGTGCCAGCTCACCGGACAGATTCTCTCAGCCCCAGCATTTT.

V usage is TRBV6-5 and J usage is TRBJ1-1, with 7 bases aligning to TRBD1. There are 16 residues in the CDR3. The V gene's germline CDR1 is MNHEY and CDR2 SVGAGI. J was trimmed by 5 bases and V by 4 bases; bases with no gene match: 13. CDR3 loop: CASSFDRWPGGTEAFF. CDR3 DNA: TGTGCCAGCAGTTTCGACCGGTGGCCAGGGGGGACTGAAGCTTTCTTT.

This chain links TRBV28 with TRBJ1-5, with D uncertain. Germline lookup yields CDR1 MDHEN and CDR2 SYDVKM. V was pared by 5 bases and J by 3 bases, with 8 bases between. The CDR3 runs to 13 residues. In DNA form, the CDR3 reads TGTGCCAGCAGTGCACAGTTCAATCAGCCCCAGCATTTT. It encodes CASSAQFNQPQHF.

V gene TRBV4-2 combines with J gene TRBJ2-7; 14 bases are a match to TRBD2. The CDR3 is 15 amino acids. Trimming at V came to 1 base and at J to 6 bases, leaving 2 bases not matched to a gene. CDR1 and CDR2 (germline): LGHNA, YNFKEQ. The CDR3 nucleotides read TGTGCCAGCAGCCAAGGGACTAGCGGGAGGTTCGAGCAGTACTTC. Residues: CASSQGTSGRFEQYF.

The sample holds a few counts of this clone. The rearrangement links TRBV20-1 to TRBJ1-2; a weak D match, TRBD1 (5 bases). The germline gives CDR1 DFQATT, CDR2 SNEGSKA (reference sequence). The CDR3 has 11 amino acids. V was pared by 5 bases and J by 13 bases, with 17 bases between. CDR3 in DNA: TGCAGTGCTGCAGGGACCCTAGGTCGCACCTTC. Its protein product is CSAAGTLGRTF.

The rearrangement uses TRBV9 and TRBJ1-2; D is undetermined. The CDR3 is made up of 15 amino acids. V was cut by 0 bases and J by 6 bases, with 15 bases left in between. Germline V gene sequence: CDR1 SGDLS, CDR2 YYNGEE. CDR3 region: CASSVGMRGPHGYTF. The CDR3 DNA is TGTGCCAGCAGCGTAGGGATGAGAGGGCCTCATGGCTACACCTTC.

CDR3 sequence (DNA): TGTGCCAGCAGTTACTTGGGGGAGTCTGGCTACACCTTC. Amino acid sequence: CASSYLGESGYTF. The chain has TRBV6-5 and TRBJ1-2; possible D gene TRBD1, 5 bases. Germline CDR1 MNHEY, CDR2 SVGAGI. This CDR3 region has 13 residues. Between the trimmed V and J ends, which lost 1 base and 7 bases, there was a span of 10 bases.

The gene calls are TRBV6-1 and TRBJ2-6; TRBD2 agrees at 7 bases. CDR1 and CDR2 from the germline V gene are MNHNS and SASEGT. This CDR3 comprises 19 residues. V was clipped by 3 bases and J by 3 bases; unmatched bases: 14. The DNA for the CDR3 is TGTGCCAGCAGTGATACTGGGCTAGCGGATACACGTGGGGCCAACGTCCTGACTTTC. Protein sequence: CASSDTGLADTRGANVLTF.

CDR3 protein: CASSLKSLGVGYEQFF. The CDR3 region has the DNA TGTGCCAGCAGCTTGAAATCGTTAGGGGTTGGGTATGAGCAGTTCTTC. The chain employs TRBV5-4 and TRBJ2-1; tentative D call: TRBD1 (5 bases). Trimming shortened V by 1 base and J by 8 bases, and 19 bases separated the two germline ends. The CDR3 totals 16 residues. CDR1 is SGHNT, CDR2 YYREEE, per germline (reference sequence).

The rearrangement uses TRBV10-3 and TRBJ2-7; 11 bases agree with TRBD1. Germline values: CDR1 ENHRY, CDR2 SYGVKD. The CDR3 is 16 residues long. With 3 bases clipped from V and 1 base from J, the junction kept 5 bases outside the gene matches. The CDR3 DNA reads as TGTGCCATCAGTGACCAGGACAGGGGGCAGTCCTACGAGCAGTACTTC. Its protein product is CAISDQDRGQSYEQYF.

The V and J genes are TRBV11-3 and TRBJ2-2; TRBD2 matches 7 bases. The V gene's germline CDR1 is SGHNT and CDR2 YENEEA. The length of the CDR3 is 17 residues. The V segment lost 0 bases and the J segment 5 bases; nucleotides outside the gene matches: 9. For the CDR3, the DNA is TGTGCCAGCAGCTTAGATGGCGGGAGAGGTGGTACCGGGGAGCTGTTTTTT. It codes for CASSLDGGRGGTGELFF.

The gene calls are TRBV13 and TRBJ2-7, with 10 positions matching TRBD2. Germline V gene sequence: CDR1 PRHDT, CDR2 FYEKMQ (reference sequence). The junction had 8 bases not matched to a gene; V was cut back by 5 bases and J by 4 bases. The CDR3 length is 15 residues. CDR3 in amino acids: CASSLKLAGYYEQYF. The CDR3 coding sequence is TGTGCCAGCAGCCTGAAACTAGCGGGGTATTACGAGCAGTACTTC.

This rearrangement joins TRBV5-4 to TRBJ2-7; TRBD2 matches at 14 bases. This CDR3 comprises 17 residues. From germline, CDR1 is SGHNT and CDR2 YYREEE (reference sequence). After removal of 4 bases from V and 0 bases from J, the junction contained 6 bases not matched to a gene. Written as DNA, the CDR3 is TGTGCCAGCAGCCAGGGACTAGCGGGAGTATACTCCTACGAGCAGTACTTC. This gives the protein CASSQGLAGVYSYEQYF.